The rows below give T cell receptor beta chains drawn from one sample of a study of blood T cell repertoires in COVID-19. Assay: immunoSEQ multiplex PCR; the TCRdb copy retains only in-frame clones and omits some. The data contain under 200,000 clones, 84% of them seen just once; the ten biggest clones take up roughly 14%. The material sequenced was peripheral blood. These TCRs come from a man aged 25-45 years with active or convalescent COVID-19. Both conserved end residues are part of each CDR3. The order of the fields is V gene, D gene, J gene, CDR3 DNA, CDR3 protein. A D gene is named only where the DNA matches it firmly.

V: TRBV15
D: TRBD2
J: TRBJ2-7
DNA: TGTGCCACCAGCAGAGATCTACCCGGGACTAGGAACGGGAACGAGCAGTACTTC
CDR3: CATSRDLPGTRNGNEQYF

V: TRBV28
D: .
J: TRBJ2-2
DNA: TGTGCCAGCAACCTTCCCAGCACCGGGGAGCTGTTTTTT
CDR3: CASNLPSTGELFF

V: TRBV29-1
D: TRBD1
J: TRBJ1-1
DNA: TGCAGCTTGACAGGGGTTATGAACACTGAAGCTTTCTTT
CDR3: CSLTGVMNTEAFF

V: TRBV28
D: TRBD1
J: TRBJ1-2
DNA: TGTGCCAGCAAGACAGGGGGCTTTCGTGGCTACACCTTC
CDR3: CASKTGGFRGYTF

V: TRBV15
D: TRBD2
J: TRBJ2-3
DNA: TGTGCCACCAGCAGAGATGACGGGAGGGAAACACACGATACGCAGTATTTT
CDR3: CATSRDDGRETHDTQYF

V: TRBV7-9
D: .
J: TRBJ1-4
DNA: TGTGCCAGCAGTCGGGGGGATGAAAAACTGTTTTTT
CDR3: CASSRGDEKLFF

V: TRBV11-2
D: .
J: TRBJ1-1
DNA: TGTGCCAGCAGCTTAGATTCGCAGGGATACACTGAAGCTTTCTTT
CDR3: CASSLDSQGYTEAFF

V: TRBV27
D: .
J: TRBJ2-2
DNA: TGTGCCAGCCAGTATGGTGCGAACACCGGGGAGCTGTTTTTT
CDR3: CASQYGANTGELFF

V: TRBV2
D: .
J: TRBJ1-4
DNA: TGTGCCAGCAGTGAACTCGAACGAGGAAAACTGTTTTTT
CDR3: CASSELERGKLFF

V: TRBV7-9
D: .
J: TRBJ1-5
DNA: TGTGCCAGCAGCCCTGAAACCGCCGGGACATTAAATCAGCCCCAGCATTTT
CDR3: CASSPETAGTLNQPQHF

V: TRBV19
D: TRBD1
J: TRBJ1-5
DNA: TGTGCCAGTAGTATTACAGGGGGCAATCAGCCCCAGCATTTT
CDR3: CASSITGGNQPQHF

V: TRBV15
D: TRBD1
J: TRBJ1-5
DNA: TGTGCCACCAGCACCCGGGACAGGGTGGGACAGCCCCAGCATTTT
CDR3: CATSTRDRVGQPQHF

V: TRBV7-2
D: .
J: TRBJ2-1
DNA: TGTGCCAGCAGCTTAGGAGTCGCGGGAAGGAATGAGCAGTTCTTC
CDR3: CASSLGVAGRNEQFF

V: TRBV19
D: .
J: TRBJ2-7
DNA: TGTGCCAGTTCGCAGGTGAGCTCCTACGAGCAGTACTTC
CDR3: CASSQVSSYEQYF

V: TRBV12-1
D: .
J: TRBJ2-2
DNA: TGTGCCAGCAGCTTTGATGGCGCCCCGGGGACCGGGGAGCTGTTTTTT
CDR3: CASSFDGAPGTGELFF

V: TRBV27
D: .
J: TRBJ1-2
DNA: TGTGCCAGCAGTTTAGGGTCAGGTCCCCACTATGGCTACACCTTC
CDR3: CASSLGSGPHYGYTF

V: TRBV7-9
D: .
J: TRBJ1-1
DNA: TGTGCCAGCAGCTTAGCCTCCGACAGTGCTGAAGCTTTCTTT
CDR3: CASSLASDSAEAFF

V: TRBV5-4
D: .
J: TRBJ1-4
DNA: TGTGCCAGCAGCCAAAGGAGTTCTGCAACTAATGAAAAACTGTTTTTT
CDR3: CASSQRSSATNEKLFF